This T cell receptor (beta chain) was observed in a study of Ad26.COV2.S vaccination and SARS-CoV-2 variants. Study findings and constraints: The study found higher spike-specific TCR breadth in vaccine than placebo recipients.

As for this clone: Its antigen is undetermined.

Indicated treatment: 15 to 20 received Ad26.COV2.S at low or high dose, single or two shots; about 5 received placebo; per-sample allocation not given. The study sampled participants on day 63 after the first vaccine or placebo injection. The individual, an adult aged 18-55 years, was a donor in Boston. The CDR3 runs 11 residues. Germline V gene data show CDR1 as MDHEN and CDR2 as SYDVKM. V lost 6 bases to trimming and J lost 4 bases, with 4 bases between them. Measured with immunoSEQ multiplex PCR; TCRdb has only the in-frame clones, and not every one. The data contain some 420,000 clones, more than 75% of them singletons.

Source: peripheral blood, taken in a trial of Ad26.COV2.S vaccine versus placebo. This chain connects TRBV28 to TRBJ2-1; no definite D call. The clonotype was recovered from a person aged 18 to 65 who received the Ad26.COV2.S COVID-19 vaccine or a placebo. The CDR3 region is CASRIYNEQFF. The DNA for the CDR3 is TGTGCCAGCAGGATATACAATGAGCAGTTCTTC.